This entry features one T cell receptor (beta chain) sequence. The target antigen is unknown. The sample comes from a study of CD8 T cells in ankylosing spondylitis. Points from the study as a whole: Within ankylosing spondylitis blood, a TCR beta motif made up of eight or nine highly homologous variants appeared to be characteristic.

TCRdb recomputed calls from the 5' RACE reads with MiXCR, one row per CDR3 protein. The sample holds 470,000 or so distinct CDR3 sequences, roughly 27% seen once. This TCR derives from a male donor with ankylosing spondylitis. Sequencing was done on a sample of blood, either unsorted or a sorted T cell fraction (not recorded which).

The CDR3 DNA reads TGTGCCAGCAGCTTAACAGGGGTCTCTGGAAACACCATATATTTT. Its translation is CASSLTGVSGNTIYF. This chain uses TRBV11-3 with TRBJ1-3, with 7 bases fitting TRBD1. Germline CDR1 reads SGHNT; CDR2 reads YENEEA. V shed 2 bases and J 0 bases; nucleotides not matched to a gene: 1. This CDR3 has 15 amino acids.